A single sample gave rise to the 32 T cell receptor beta chains below, sequenced in a study of monozygotic twins with inflammatory bowel disease. No DNA is given; TCRdb re-called the 5' RACE reads and lists each CDR3 protein once. The sample has 150,000 to 200,000 distinct CDR3 sequences; the top ten hold roughly 2.4%. The source material was blood. All receptors derive from a human donor with ulcerative colitis or Crohn's disease, or a healthy co-twin of an affected twin (not recorded which).

This chain connects TRBV7-2 to TRBJ2-5; as DNA is missing, the TRBD1 call by TCRdb cannot be tested. CDR3 length: 13 amino acids. Germline values: CDR1 SGHTA, CDR2 FQGNSA. The CDR3 loop reads CASSLVGAETQYF.

The V and J genes are TRBV5-1 and TRBJ2-1. The CDR3 runs 13 residues. The germline gives CDR1 SGHRS, CDR2 YFSETQ. CDR3: CASSNIFSNEQFF.

The V and J genes are TRBV7-7 and TRBJ1-3. Looked up from germline, CDR1 is SSHAT and CDR2 is FNYEAQ (reference sequence). CDR3 length equals 18 residues. This chain's CDR3 is CASSLACVGREAGNTIYF.

The CDR3 loop is CSAQTSGLDLSYNEQFF. The V call is TRBV20-1, the J call TRBJ2-1; with no DNA, the TCRdb D assignment of TRBD2 cannot be verified. Germline assignment: CDR1 DFQATT and CDR2 SNEGSKA (reference sequence). This CDR3 spans 17 amino acids.

This chain links TRBV7-2 with TRBJ2-1; the TRBD2 assignment by TCRdb is unverifiable without DNA. Germline CDR1 is SGHTA and CDR2 is FQGNSA. The CDR3 loop spans 15 amino acids. CDR3 residues: CASSRGLAEGHEQFF.

Here the CDR3 reads CASSPDRADGYTF. The genes are TRBV12-3 or TRBV12-4 and TRBJ1-2; TCRdb calls TRBD1, which cannot be checked without DNA. CDR3 size: 13 residues.

The chain employs TRBV27 and TRBJ2-3; TCRdb names TRBD1, which stays unverified in the absence of DNA. This CDR3 spans 17 amino acids. Germline-derived CDR1 and CDR2 are MNHEY and SMNVEV (reference sequence). CDR3 loop: CASSLIARERRTDTQYF.

The chain uses TRBV6-5 and TRBJ1-1; TCRdb proposes TRBD1, but this gene call is untestable without DNA. The CDR3 length is 17 residues. Germline CDR1 is MNHEY and CDR2 is SVGAGI. CDR3 residues: CASSYLPGTGVNTEAFF.

The J gene is TRBJ2-2, the V gene TRBV6-1; TCRdb lists TRBD2, though no DNA is available to test this call. Looked up from germline, CDR1 is MNHNS and CDR2 is SASEGT. The CDR3 sequence is 15 residues long. CDR3 residues: CASSPTGGPIGELFF.

The chain couples TRBV29-1 to TRBJ2-1; TCRdb reports TRBD2, a call that lacks DNA to check it against. The germline gives CDR1 SQVTM, CDR2 ANQGSEA. This CDR3 is built from 15 residues. CDR3 in amino acids: CSVDTAYEEVNEQFF.

V is TRBV5-6 and J is TRBJ1-1; TCRdb reports TRBD1, a call that lacks DNA to check it against. Germline V gene data show CDR1 as SGHDT and CDR2 as YYEEEE. CDR3 size: 15 residues. CDR3 loop: CASRWGQGMNTEAFF. Full variable domain (missing parts from reference TRBV5-6 and TRBJ1-1): DAGVTQSPTHLIKTRGQQVTLRCSPKSGHDTVSWYQQALGQGPQFIFQYYEEEERQRGNFPDRFSGHQFPNYSSELNVNALLLGDSALYLCASRWGQGMNTEAFFGQGTRLTVV.

The chain is built from TRBV5-6 and TRBJ1-5; TCRdb designates TRBD1, a call that cannot be tested without DNA. CDR1 and CDR2 (germline): SGHDT, YYEEEE. This CDR3 is built from 18 residues. This CDR3 reads CASSLDSPSDTLNQPQHF.

J is TRBJ2-3 and V is TRBV20-1; as DNA is missing, the TRBD2 call by TCRdb cannot be tested. CDR1 and CDR2 from the germline V gene are DFQATT and SNEGSKA (reference sequence). The CDR3 covers 16 residues. CDR3 loop: CSARDGLAHSTDTQYF.

The chain has TRBV5-5 and TRBJ2-7; there is no DNA to check the TCRdb D call of TRBD1. CDR3 length: 13 residues. Germline CDR1 is SGHKS and CDR2 is YYEKEE (reference sequence). The CDR3 sequence: CASSPDSLYEQYF.

V is TRBV2 and J is TRBJ2-7. There are 14 residues in the CDR3. Germline values: CDR1 SNHLY, CDR2 FYNNEI. The CDR3 region is CASSEGSLSYEQYF.

The chain joins TRBV5-1 to TRBJ1-2. Per the germline V gene, CDR1 is SGHRS and CDR2 is YFSETQ. The CDR3 is 15 amino acids. The CDR3 here is CASSLGGEGDYGYTF.

The chain links TRBV12-3 or TRBV12-4 to TRBJ2-7; TCRdb calls TRBD2, which cannot be checked without DNA. The CDR3 contains 13 residues. CDR3 loop: CASSHPTSYEQYF.

V gene TRBV5-1 combines with J gene TRBJ1-1; the D call of TRBD1 rests on TCRdb alone, since no DNA is present to check it. Germline V gene data show CDR1 as SGHRS and CDR2 as YFSETQ. The CDR3 consists of 15 residues. CDR3 residues: CASSPALGAMTEAFF.

The V and J genes are TRBV11-1 and TRBJ2-7; there is no DNA to check the TCRdb D call of TRBD2. The CDR3 length is 18 residues. Germline lookup yields CDR1 SGHAT and CDR2 FQDESV (reference sequence). The CDR3 sequence: CASSSRGGLLYKPYEQYF.

The rearrangement joins TRBV15 to TRBJ2-2. There are 13 residues in the CDR3. CDR1 and CDR2 from the germline V gene are LNHNV and YYDKDF (reference sequence). CDR3 in amino acids: CATSRFLAGELFF.

The chain recombines TRBV5-6 with TRBJ2-1; lacking DNA, the TRBD2 call made by TCRdb goes unchecked. CDR3 size: 15 residues. Germline CDR1 is SGHDT and CDR2 is YYEEEE. CDR3: CASSLTSGITNEQFF.

The V call is TRBV24-1, the J call TRBJ2-2; lacking DNA, the TRBD1 call made by TCRdb goes unchecked. The CDR3 spans 15 residues. Looked up from germline, CDR1 is KGHDR and CDR2 is SFDVKD. The CDR3 protein is CATSDPTGDTGELFF.

This chain links TRBV5-1 with TRBJ2-7; TCRdb calls TRBD1, which cannot be checked without DNA. The length of the CDR3 is 16 residues. Looked up from germline, CDR1 is SGHRS and CDR2 is YFSETQ. The CDR3 sequence is CASSGQEGTISYEQYF.

V gene TRBV7-8 combines with J gene TRBJ2-1; with no DNA, the TCRdb D assignment of TRBD1 cannot be verified. The germline CDR1 and CDR2 sequences are SGHVS and FQNEAQ. The CDR3 has 16 amino acids. The CDR3 spells CASSFGGGTGANEQFF.

The J gene is TRBJ2-1, the V gene TRBV15. The length of the CDR3 is 15 residues. CDR1 and CDR2 from the germline V gene are LNHNV and YYDKDF (reference sequence). CDR3 in amino acids: CATSSVGGSYNEQFF.

This chain links TRBV28 with TRBJ1-1; TCRdb designates TRBD1, a call that cannot be tested without DNA. Looked up from germline, CDR1 is MDHEN and CDR2 is SYDVKM. The CDR3 spans 14 residues. CDR3 amino acids: CASDNRAMNTEAFF.

V gene TRBV20-1 combines with J gene TRBJ1-2. Germline V gene data show CDR1 as DFQATT and CDR2 as SNEGSKA (reference sequence). The CDR3 extends over 15 amino acids. The CDR3: CSARDWIVANYGYTF.

CDR3 region: CATSEDWDEQFF. The genes are TRBV24-1 and TRBJ2-1. The CDR3 spans 12 residues. CDR1 is KGHDR, CDR2 SFDVKD, per germline.

The chain links TRBV11-1 to TRBJ2-1. Germline assignment: CDR1 SGHAT and CDR2 FQDESV (reference sequence). This CDR3 region has 19 residues. The CDR3 protein is CASSLGPLYDFSSYNEQFF.

This chain links TRBV7-2 with TRBJ1-2; absent DNA, TCRdb's TRBD1 call cannot be checked. CDR1 and CDR2 from the germline V gene are SGHTA and FQGNSA. The CDR3 runs 15 residues. The CDR3 spells CASSLEAPIVYGYTF.

The genes are TRBV20-1 and TRBJ1-1; TCRdb gives TRBD1 as the D gene, but with no DNA this cannot be confirmed. This CDR3 spans 15 amino acids. CDR1 DFQATT and CDR2 SNEGSKA come from the germline V gene (reference sequence). CDR3: CSASRRRGVGTEAFF.

The CDR3 loop reads CASSQVETGSAFF. The V and J genes are TRBV3-1 and TRBJ1-1; the D call from TCRdb, TRBD1, cannot be confirmed without DNA. The CDR3 is made up of 13 amino acids. The V gene's germline CDR1 is LGHDT and CDR2 YNNKEL (reference sequence).